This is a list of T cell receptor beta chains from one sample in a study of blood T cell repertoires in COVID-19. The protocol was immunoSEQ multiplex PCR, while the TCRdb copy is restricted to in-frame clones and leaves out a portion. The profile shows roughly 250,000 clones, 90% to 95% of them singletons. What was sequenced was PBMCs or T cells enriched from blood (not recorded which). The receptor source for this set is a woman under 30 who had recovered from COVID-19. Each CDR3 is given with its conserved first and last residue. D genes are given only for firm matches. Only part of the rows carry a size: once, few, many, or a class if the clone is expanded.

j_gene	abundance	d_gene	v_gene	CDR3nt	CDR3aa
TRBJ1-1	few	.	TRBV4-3	TGCGCCAGCAGCCAAGATACCCGGGGGGACACTGAAGCTTTCTTT	CASSQDTRGDTEAFF
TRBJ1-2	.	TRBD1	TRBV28	TGTGCCAGCAGTACCGGGACAGAGGGTTATGGCTACACCTTC	CASSTGTEGYGYTF
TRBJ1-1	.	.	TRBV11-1	TGTGCCAGCAGCTCCAGGGGAACGGCTTATATCACTGAAGCTTTCTTT	CASSSRGTAYITEAFF
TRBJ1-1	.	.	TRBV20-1	TGCAGTGCTAGTTGGGGCGACACTGAAGCTTTCTTT	CSASWGDTEAFF
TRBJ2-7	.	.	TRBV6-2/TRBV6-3	TGTGCCAGCAGCCAAGCCGGGAATTACTACGAGCAGTACTTC	CASSQAGNYYEQYF
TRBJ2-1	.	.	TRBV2	TGTGCCAGCAGTGAAGCGCTTTGGGGTAGCGGAGCATACAATGAGCAGTTCTTC	CASSEALWGSGAYNEQFF
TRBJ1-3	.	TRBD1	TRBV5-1	TGCGCCAGCAGCTTGGAAGGGGGCCCTGGAAACACCATATATTTT	CASSLEGGPGNTIYF
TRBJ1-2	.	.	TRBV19	TGTGCCAGTAGTGCACAGGAATCCTACACCTTC	CASSAQESYTF
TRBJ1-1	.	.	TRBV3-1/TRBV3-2	TGTGCCAGCAGCCAATCCCAGGGGACTGAAGCTTTCTTT	CASSQSQGTEAFF
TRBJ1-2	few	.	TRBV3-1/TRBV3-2	TGTGCCAGCAGGGACCCCGGGACATACGGCTACACCTTC	CASRDPGTYGYTF
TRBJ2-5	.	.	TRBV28	TGTGCCAGCAGTACAGCAGGACAAGGGGAGACCCAGTACTTC	CASSTAGQGETQYF
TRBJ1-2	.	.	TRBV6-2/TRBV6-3	TGTGCCAGCAGTCGCACGGGGGGCAGAAGCTATGGCTACACCTTC	CASSRTGGRSYGYTF
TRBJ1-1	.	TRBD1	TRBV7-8	TGTGCCAGCAGCTCCCAGGGGGGATCCACTGAAGCTTTCTTT	CASSSQGGSTEAFF
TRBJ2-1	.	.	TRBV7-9	TGTGCCAGCAGCCCACCCCCAGTCGATGAGCAGTTCTTC	CASSPPPVDEQFF
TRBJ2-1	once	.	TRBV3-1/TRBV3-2	TGTGCCAGCAGGCACCTAACTCAGGACAATGAGCAGTTCTTC	CASRHLTQDNEQFF
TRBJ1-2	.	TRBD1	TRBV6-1	TGTGCCAGCAGTGAAGGGACAGGGGAGGGTTATGGCTACACCTTC	CASSEGTGEGYGYTF
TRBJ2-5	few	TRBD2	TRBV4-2	TGTGCCAGCAGCCAAGATCCAGCGGGAGGGGGGGAGACCCAGTACTTC	CASSQDPAGGGETQYF
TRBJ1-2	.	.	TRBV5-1	TGCGCCAGCAGCTTGGAAGCCTCCATGACATCTGGCTACACCTTC	CASSLEASMTSGYTF
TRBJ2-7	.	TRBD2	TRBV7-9	TGTGCCAGCAGCTTAACTAGCGGAACATACGAGCAGTACTTC	CASSLTSGTYEQYF
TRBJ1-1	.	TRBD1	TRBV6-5	TGTGCCAGCAGTTACTCAGGACAGGAGAACACTGAAGCTTTCTTT	CASSYSGQENTEAFF
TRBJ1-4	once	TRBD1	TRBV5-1	TGCGCCAGCAGCTTAGGGGACAGGGAAAAACTGTTTTTT	CASSLGDREKLFF
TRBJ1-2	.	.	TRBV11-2	TGTGCCAGCAGCTCCTTGGCCTTCTATGGCTACACCTTC	CASSSLAFYGYTF
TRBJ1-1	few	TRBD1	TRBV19	TGTGCCAGTAGTATACCACTATGGCGACAGGGCGGGACTGAAGCTTTCTTT	CASSIPLWRQGGTEAFF
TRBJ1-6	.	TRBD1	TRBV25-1	TGTGCCAGCAGTGACGGGACAGGTAATTCACCCCTCCACTTT	CASSDGTGNSPLHF
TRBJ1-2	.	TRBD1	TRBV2	TGTGCCAGCAGGACCGGGACAGGGGGCCTCTATGGCTACACCTTC	CASRTGTGGLYGYTF
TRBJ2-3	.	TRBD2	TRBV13	TGTGCCAGCAGCTTAGTGCGGGGGTCTGTGGATACGCAGTATTTT	CASSLVRGSVDTQYF
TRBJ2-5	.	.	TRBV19	TGTGCCAGTAGTATGGGCCGGCTCGAGACCCAGTACTTC	CASSMGRLETQYF
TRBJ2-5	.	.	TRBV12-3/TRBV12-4	TGTGCCAGCAGTTTATCAGGAAAAGAGACCCAGTACTTC	CASSLSGKETQYF
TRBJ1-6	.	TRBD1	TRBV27	TGTGCCAGCGGTTTATCTGGGACAGGCCCCTCGAGCTCCTATAATTCACCCCTCCACTTT	CASGLSGTGPSSSYNSPLHF
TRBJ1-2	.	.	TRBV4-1	TGCGCCAGCAGCCAAGATTGGGGAGGGGCCTATGGCTACACCTTC	CASSQDWGGAYGYTF
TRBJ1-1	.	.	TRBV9	TGTGCCAGCAGCCCCTACCAGGGGCCTTCTGAAGCTTTCTTT	CASSPYQGPSEAFF
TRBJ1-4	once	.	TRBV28	TGTGCCAGCAGTCGTCCCGGGACAAGTCGCTCCTCAAAACTGTTTTTT	CASSRPGTSRSSKLFF
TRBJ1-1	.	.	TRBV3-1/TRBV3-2	TGTGCCAGCAGCCACACCGGGAAAGCTTTCTTT	CASSHTGKAFF
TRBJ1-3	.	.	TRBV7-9	TGTGCCAGCAGCTTAGTCTCCAGGTCTGGAAACACCATATATTTT	CASSLVSRSGNTIYF
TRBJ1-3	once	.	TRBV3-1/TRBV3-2	TGTGCCAGCAGCCAAGAGTACACGCAGGGAAACACCATATATTTT	CASSQEYTQGNTIYF
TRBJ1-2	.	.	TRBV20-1	TGCAGTGCTAGTTTTCAGGGTTATGGCTACACCTTC	CSASFQGYGYTF
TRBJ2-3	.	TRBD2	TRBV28	TGTGCCAGCAGCAGAGAGCGGGAGTCGCGCACAGATACGCAGTATTTT	CASSRERESRTDTQYF
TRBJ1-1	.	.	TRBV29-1	TGCAGCGGCAGCGCAGGGTACACTGAAGCTTTCTTT	CSGSAGYTEAFF
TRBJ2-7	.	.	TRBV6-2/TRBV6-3	TGTGCCAGCAGTTACTCGTTTGGACAGCGCGAGCAGTACTTC	CASSYSFGQREQYF
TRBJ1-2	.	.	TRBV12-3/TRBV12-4	TGTGCCAGCAGTGCCGGGACATTCGATGGCTACACCTTC	CASSAGTFDGYTF
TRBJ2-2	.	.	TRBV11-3	TGTGCCAGCAGCTCTAGCCATTTCACCGGGGAGCTGTTTTTT	CASSSSHFTGELFF
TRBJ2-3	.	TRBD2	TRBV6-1	TGTGCCAGCAGTGACCCCAGCGGGATCACAGATACGCAGTATTTT	CASSDPSGITDTQYF
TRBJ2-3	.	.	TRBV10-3	TGTGCCATCAGAAGCCCTGATAGCACAGATACGCAGTATTTT	CAIRSPDSTDTQYF
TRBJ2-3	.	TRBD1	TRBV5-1	TGCGCCAGCAGCGTTACAGGGGCAGGAGATACGCAGTATTTT	CASSVTGAGDTQYF
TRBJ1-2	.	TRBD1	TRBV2	TGTGCCAGCAGTGAAAGTTGGGACAGGGGAAGTACTACATTC	CASSESWDRGSTTF
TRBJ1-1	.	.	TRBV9	TGTGCCAGCAGCCGTATGACGGGGAACACTGAAGCTTTCTTT	CASSRMTGNTEAFF
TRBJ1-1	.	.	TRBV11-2	TGTGCCAGCAGCTTAGACCCGGGGGGAGCTGAAGCTTTCTTT	CASSLDPGGAEAFF
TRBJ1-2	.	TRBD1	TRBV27	TGTGCCAGCAGTTTAAACGACAGGGTCTATGGCTACACCTTC	CASSLNDRVYGYTF
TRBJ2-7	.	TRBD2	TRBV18	TGTGCCAGCCCGACGGCTAGCGGGGAGTACGAGCAGTACTTC	CASPTASGEYEQYF